This TCR beta chain was found in a study of T-cell memory formation after mild COVID-19. Study-level information: TCR clustering was largely donor specific. The study, taken as a whole, reports: Pre-infection memory showed some responding clones, and this suggested that cross-reactive memory joined.

Turning to this clonotype: Its specificity is unknown.

From 5'RACE with constant-segment primers came TCR alpha and TCR beta cDNA libraries that carried sample barcodes and UMIs. TCRdb called the 5' RACE reads again in MiXCR, with one record for every CDR3 protein. This table has approximately 50,000 distinct CDR3 sequences, roughly a tenth appearing once. From germline, CDR1 is SGHNT and CDR2 YYREEE (reference sequence). CDR3 length equals 15 residues. Trimming left V 0 bases short and J 5 bases short, with 9 bases between. V usage is TRBV5-4 and J usage is TRBJ1-6; maybe TRBD1 (5 bases). This TCR was recovered from an adult woman who had mild COVID-19 (a few samples of this study predate the infection). Cell type and time point are not known. Sequences were obtained from PBMCs or a T cell subset sorted from them (not recorded which). CDR3 sequence reads: CASSLGTFNNSPLHF. CDR3 DNA: TGTGCCAGCAGCTTGGGGACATTTAATAATTCACCCCTCCACTTT.